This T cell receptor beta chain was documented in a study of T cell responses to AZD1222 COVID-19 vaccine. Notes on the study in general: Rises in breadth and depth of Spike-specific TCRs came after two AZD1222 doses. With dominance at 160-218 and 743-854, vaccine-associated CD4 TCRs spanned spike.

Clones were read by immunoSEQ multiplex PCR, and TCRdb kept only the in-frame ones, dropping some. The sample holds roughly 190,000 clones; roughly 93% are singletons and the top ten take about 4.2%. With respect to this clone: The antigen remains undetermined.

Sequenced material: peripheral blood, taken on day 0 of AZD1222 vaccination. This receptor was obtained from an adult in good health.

CDR3: CASSDRIGGYTF. Here the CDR3 DNA reads TGTGCCAGCAGTGACAGGATTGGAGGCTACACCTTC. This chain connects TRBV6-4 to TRBJ1-2; no clear D gene. The CDR3 runs 12 residues. Germline assignment: CDR1 MRHNA and CDR2 SNTAGT. Deletions cut 2 bases from V and 8 bases from J, with 9 bases between.